The present T cell receptor beta chain was sequenced within a study of T cells in Graves' hyperthyroidism and ophthalmopathy. V lost 1 base and J 6 bases, leaving 7 bases between the germline ends. The CDR3 covers 13 residues. Germline V gives CDR1 MNHNY, CDR2 SVGAGI (reference sequence). RNA transcripts were the template for amplifying TCR beta CDR3 regions. HTBI primers were used for first-round RT-PCR of the TCR CDR3. TCRdb reanalysed the multiplex PCR reads using MiXCR and keeps one entry per CDR3 protein. The top ten clones hold approximately 6.4% of a sample with around 620,000 distinct CDR3 sequences, approximately 15% of them seen once. This clonotype was seen many times.

Input material: blood. The receptor's source is a woman aged 18-29 years with Graves' ophthalmopathy. The genes are TRBV6-6 and TRBJ2-1; D is uncertain. In DNA, the CDR3 is TGTGCCAGCAGTTACTGGGGAACCAATGAGCAGTTCTTC. It translates to CASSYWGTNEQFF.